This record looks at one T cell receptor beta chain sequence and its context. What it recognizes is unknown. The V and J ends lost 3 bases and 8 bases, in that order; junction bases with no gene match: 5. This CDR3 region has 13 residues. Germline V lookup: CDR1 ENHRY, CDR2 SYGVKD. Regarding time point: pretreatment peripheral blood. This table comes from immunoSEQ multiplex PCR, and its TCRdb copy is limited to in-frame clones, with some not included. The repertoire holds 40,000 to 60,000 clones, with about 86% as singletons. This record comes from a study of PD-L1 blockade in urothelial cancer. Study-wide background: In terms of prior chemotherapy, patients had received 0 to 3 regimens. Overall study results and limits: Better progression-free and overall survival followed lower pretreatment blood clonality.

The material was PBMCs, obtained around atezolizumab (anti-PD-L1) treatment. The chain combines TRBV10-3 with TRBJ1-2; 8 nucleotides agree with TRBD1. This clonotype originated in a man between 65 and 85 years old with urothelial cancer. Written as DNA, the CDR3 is TGTGCCATCAGTGACGGACAGGGCCAGGGCTACACCTTC. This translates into CAISDGQGQGYTF.